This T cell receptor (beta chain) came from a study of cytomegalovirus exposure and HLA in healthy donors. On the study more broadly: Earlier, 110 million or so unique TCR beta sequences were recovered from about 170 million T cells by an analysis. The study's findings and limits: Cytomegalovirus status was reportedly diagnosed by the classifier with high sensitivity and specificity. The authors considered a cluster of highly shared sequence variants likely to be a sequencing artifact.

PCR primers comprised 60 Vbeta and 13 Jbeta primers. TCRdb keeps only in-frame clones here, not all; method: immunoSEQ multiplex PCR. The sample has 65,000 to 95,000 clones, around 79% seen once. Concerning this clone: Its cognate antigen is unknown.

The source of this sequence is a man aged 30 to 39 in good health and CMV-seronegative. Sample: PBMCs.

The CDR3: CASSFLGLADGADTQYF. The CDR3 coding sequence is TGCGCCAGCAGCTTTTTGGGACTAGCGGACGGCGCAGATACGCAGTATTTT. The J gene is TRBJ2-3, the V gene TRBV5-1; 11 nucleotides align to TRBD2. Germline trimming cut 2 bases from V and 4 bases from J; bases unmatched to any gene: 9. Germline values: CDR1 SGHRS, CDR2 YFSETQ. The CDR3 sequence is 17 residues long.